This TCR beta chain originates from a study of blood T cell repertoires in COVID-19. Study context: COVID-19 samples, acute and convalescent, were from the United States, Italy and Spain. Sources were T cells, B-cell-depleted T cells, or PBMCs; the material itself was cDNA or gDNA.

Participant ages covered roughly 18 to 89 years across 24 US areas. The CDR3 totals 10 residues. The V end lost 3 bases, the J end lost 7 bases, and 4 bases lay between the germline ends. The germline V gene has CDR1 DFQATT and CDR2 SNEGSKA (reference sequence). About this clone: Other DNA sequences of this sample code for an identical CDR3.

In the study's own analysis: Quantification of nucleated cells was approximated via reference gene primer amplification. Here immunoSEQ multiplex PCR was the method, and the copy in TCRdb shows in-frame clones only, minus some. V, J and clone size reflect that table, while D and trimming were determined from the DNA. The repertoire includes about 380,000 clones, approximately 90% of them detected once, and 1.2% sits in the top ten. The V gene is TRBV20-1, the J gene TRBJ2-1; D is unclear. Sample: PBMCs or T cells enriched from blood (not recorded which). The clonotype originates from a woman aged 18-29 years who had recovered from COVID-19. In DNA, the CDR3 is TGCAGTGCTAGCTCGAATGAGCAGTTCTTC. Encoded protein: CSASSNEQFF.